The present T cell receptor (beta chain) was sequenced within a study of radiotherapy plus CTLA-4 blockade in lung cancer. Background on the study: Patients showed objective responses in 18% of cases and disease control in approximately 28%.

CDR1 and CDR2 from the germline V gene are GTSNPN and SVGIG (reference sequence). CDR3 length equals 13 residues. The assay was immunoSEQ multiplex PCR, and TCRdb's table has in-frame clones only and misses some. This sample carries roughly 32,000 clones, around 75% of them seen once, and the ten largest clones take 11% to 15%. The chain has TRBV30 and TRBJ1-4; no clear D gene. The source of this sequence is a human donor with non-small cell lung cancer that progressed on radiotherapy plus ipilimumab. Sample: peripheral blood, taken from a patient treated with radiotherapy plus ipilimumab. The chain's CDR3 is CAIDTAAGEKLFF. The CDR3 nucleotides read TGTGCTATAGACACTGCCGCCGGTGAAAAACTGTTTTTT.